These 30 T cell receptor beta chains were all obtained from the same sample, sequenced in a study of CD8 T cells in Susac syndrome. cDNA came from 0.5 to 1 ug RNA primed by random hexamers. Each CDR3 protein gets one entry after TCRdb re-called the immunoSEQ multiplex PCR reads with MiXCR. Of around 95,000 distinct CDR3 sequences detected, approximately 95% appear once; the ten largest clones hold 0.3% to 0.35%. The sequenced sample was CD8+ T cells from PBMCs. These receptors were obtained from a human donor with Susac syndrome.

The chain joins TRBV18 to TRBJ2-7; 8 bases match TRBD2. V lost 5 bases to trimming and J lost 4 bases; unmatched junction nucleotides: 7. CDR1 KGHSH and CDR2 LQKENI come from the germline V gene. The CDR3 is 14 residues long. The CDR3 region is CASSTARGGYEQYF. As DNA, the CDR3 is TGTGCCAGCTCAACGGCCCGCGGGGGGTACGAGCAGTACTTC.

The genes are TRBV25-1 and TRBJ1-1, with TRBD1 matching over 7 bases. In germline, CDR1 is MGHDK, CDR2 SYGVNS. This CDR3 has 11 residues. V lost 7 bases to trimming and J lost 10 bases; unmatched junction nucleotides: 6. The CDR3 protein is CASTRRGLAFF. In DNA form, the CDR3 reads TGTGCCAGCACCCGGAGGGGGCTAGCTTTCTTT.

The chain has TRBV6-1 and TRBJ2-3; D is unclear. This CDR3 comprises 13 residues. The V gene lost 8 bases and the J gene lost 1 base, with 10 bases spanning the gap. Germline CDR1 MNHNS, CDR2 SASEGT. As DNA, the CDR3 is TGTGCCAGCCGACGTGCGGGCACAGATACGCAGTATTTT. This codes for CASRRAGTDTQYF.

The rearrangement joins TRBV28 to TRBJ1-1; maybe TRBD1 (5 bases). The germline V and J ends were trimmed by 5 bases and 7 bases, with 8 bases remaining between them. From germline, CDR1 is MDHEN and CDR2 SYDVKM. The CDR3 has 11 residues. The CDR3 bases are TGTGCCAGCAGTATACAGGATGAAGCTTTCTTT. Translated: CASSIQDEAFF.

This chain links TRBV25-1 with TRBJ2-7, with 7 bases fitting TRBD2. CDR1 and CDR2 from the germline V gene are MGHDK and SYGVNS. The CDR3 contains 14 residues. Trimming removed 4 bases from V and 2 bases from J; junction bases left unmatched: 5. In DNA form, the CDR3 reads TGTGCCAGCAGTGTTATGGGGGGGGCCTACGAGCAGTACTTC. Its protein product is CASSVMGGAYEQYF.

The chain carries TRBV29-1 and TRBJ2-1; 7 nucleotides align to TRBD2. CDR1 is SQVTM, CDR2 ANQGSEA, per germline. CDR3 size: 16 residues. J was trimmed by 0 bases and V by 4 bases; bases with no gene match: 9. CDR3 sequence reads: CSVVLGSGTSYNEQFF. The CDR3 coding sequence is TGCAGCGTTGTATTAGGAAGCGGGACCTCCTACAATGAGCAGTTCTTC.

The V gene is TRBV9, the J gene TRBJ2-1; 9 bases match TRBD2. The CDR3 totals 15 residues. Germline V gives CDR1 SGDLS, CDR2 YYNGEE. The J segment lost 4 bases and the V segment lost 0 bases, leaving 2 bases of the junction unmatched. CDR3 DNA: TGTGCCAGCAGCGTAGTTGCGGGAGGGTACAATGAGCAGTTCTTC. Translated, it gives CASSVVAGGYNEQFF.

This clonotype was observed a single time. J is TRBJ2-1 and V is TRBV3-1; TRBD1 matches at 9 bases. The CDR3 totals 15 residues. Germline trimming cut 1 base from V and 6 bases from J; bases unmatched to any gene: 4. Germline loops: CDR1 LGHDT, CDR2 YNNKEL (reference sequence). CDR3 protein: CASSQGQGGPNEQFF. DNA of the CDR3: TGTGCCAGCAGCCAAGGACAGGGGGGACCCAATGAGCAGTTCTTC.

The chain uses TRBV23-1 and TRBJ2-7; possibly TRBD1 for D (6 bases). TRBV23-1 is designated an ORF whose function remains uncertain. This CDR3 has 15 amino acids. The V and J ends lost 4 bases and 0 bases respectively, with 13 bases between them. The CDR3 is CASSPRTDSSYEQYF. The CDR3 DNA follows: TGCGCCAGCAGTCCACGGACAGACAGCTCCTACGAGCAGTACTTC.

V and J are TRBV27 and TRBJ1-6; 7 positions match TRBD1. V gave up 6 bases and J gave up 7 bases; unmatched junction bases: 3. Germline V gene data show CDR1 as MNHEY and CDR2 as SMNVEV (reference sequence). CDR3 length: 13 amino acids. CDR3 amino acids: CASSWDSNSPLHF. The CDR3 nucleotides are TGTGCCAGCAGCTGGGACAGCAATTCACCCCTCCACTTT.

This chain links TRBV20-1 with TRBJ2-1; the D is unclear. V was pared by 0 bases and J by 5 bases, with 14 bases between. Germline loops: CDR1 DFQATT, CDR2 SNEGSKA (reference sequence). The CDR3 covers 15 residues. The CDR3 loop reads CSARDLGPYDNEQFF. CDR3 DNA sequence: TGCAGTGCTAGAGATTTGGGCCCGTATGACAATGAGCAGTTCTTC.

J is TRBJ2-4 and V is TRBV29-1; D perhaps matches TRBD1 (6 bases). Germline-derived CDR1 and CDR2 are SQVTM and ANQGSEA. This CDR3 comprises 13 residues. V dropped 3 bases and J dropped 7 bases, with 13 bases sitting between them. DNA of the CDR3: TGCAGCGTTGATGAGCAGGGGAGTAACATTCAGTACTTC. Protein sequence: CSVDEQGSNIQYF. The full variable domain, in which reference TRBV29-1 and TRBJ2-4 provide the parts outside the CDR3, is SAVISQKPSRDICQRGTSLTIQCQVDSQVTMMFWYRQQPGQSLTLIATANQGSEATYESGFVIDKFPISRPNLTFSTLTVSNMSPEDSSIYLCSVDEQGSNIQYFGAGTRLSVL.

CDR3 sequence reads: CASSYNMNTEAFF. DNA for the CDR3: TGTGCCAGCAGCTATAACATGAACACTGAAGCTTTCTTT. This chain joins TRBV12-3 or TRBV12-4 and TRBJ1-1, with D unclear. The CDR3 is 13 residues long. Between the trimmed V and J ends, which lost 6 bases and 0 bases, there was a span of 8 bases.

The genes are TRBV18 and TRBJ2-4, with no clear D. Germline CDR1 KGHSH, CDR2 LQKENI. The ends were cut back, 6 bases at V and 5 bases at J, with 5 bases in the middle. This CDR3 region has 11 residues. In DNA form, the CDR3 reads TGTGCCAGCTCGAGAGAAAACATTCAGTACTTC. Translating it yields CASSRENIQYF.

This rearrangement joins TRBV6-5 to TRBJ1-5, with 7 bases matching TRBD1. The CDR3 has 14 residues. After removal of 0 bases from V and 5 bases from J, the junction contained 1 base not matched to a gene. From germline, CDR1 is MNHEY and CDR2 SVGAGI. The CDR3 loop is CASSYSDRDQPQHF. For the CDR3, the DNA is TGTGCCAGCAGTTACTCTGACAGGGATCAGCCCCAGCATTTT.

The chain combines TRBV29-1 with TRBJ2-1; either TRBD1 or TRBD2 may fit D (5 bases each). V lost 5 bases and J 2 bases, leaving 19 bases between the germline ends. CDR1 and CDR2 from the germline V gene are SQVTM and ANQGSEA. The CDR3 is made up of 16 amino acids. The CDR3 sequence: CSVRGSDKLTYNEQFF. Here the CDR3 DNA reads TGCAGCGTTCGGGGCTCCGACAAGCTTACCTACAATGAGCAGTTCTTC.

This chain connects TRBV29-1 to TRBJ2-6, with TRBD1 as a possible D gene (5 bases). Germline CDR1 reads SQVTM; CDR2 reads ANQGSEA. V lost 4 bases, J lost 2 bases, and 15 bases lay in between. The CDR3 contains 16 residues. CDR3 region: CSVVTRAVAGANVLTF. CDR3 in DNA: TGCAGCGTTGTTACCAGGGCTGTAGCTGGGGCCAACGTCCTGACTTTC.

The CDR3 sequence: CASSLDGTGYTYEQYF. The CDR3 bases are TGCGCCAGCAGCTTGGACGGGACAGGGTATACCTACGAGCAGTACTTC. The chain uses TRBV5-1 and TRBJ2-7, with 9 positions matching TRBD1. Germline V gene sequence: CDR1 SGHRS, CDR2 YFSETQ. The CDR3 loop spans 16 amino acids. Losses at the gene ends were 0 bases for V and 2 bases for J; bases not matched to a gene: 6.

The chain links TRBV5-6 to TRBJ2-1, with D perhaps matching TRBD2 (6 bases). Germline V gene sequence: CDR1 SGHDT, CDR2 YYEEEE. The CDR3 spans 14 residues. With 4 bases removed from V and 6 bases from J, the gap between germline ends came to 14 bases. The CDR3 here is CASSPGTWGNEQFF. The DNA for the CDR3 is TGTGCCAGCAGCCCCGGGACTTGGGGCAATGAGCAGTTCTTC.

The chain recombines TRBV2 with TRBJ1-1; TRBD1 matches 7 bases. Trimming cost V 11 bases and J 1 base; bases outside gene matches: 7. The CDR3 consists of 13 residues. CDR1 SNHLY and CDR2 FYNNEI come from the germline V gene. The CDR3 coding sequence is TGTGCCCAAGGGGGCCGGGAGAACACTGAAGCTTTCTTT. This sequence encodes CAQGGRENTEAFF. Full variable domain (missing parts from reference TRBV2 and TRBJ1-1): EPEVTQTPSHQVTQMGQEVILRCVPISNHLYFYWYRQILGQKVEFLVSFYNNEISEKSEIFDDQFSVERPDGSNFTLKIRSTKLEDSAMYFCAQGGRENTEAFFGQGTRLTVV.

V is TRBV28 and J is TRBJ2-5; 7 positions agree with TRBD2. The CDR3 spans 14 residues. After removal of 3 bases from V and 5 bases from J, the junction contained 6 bases not matched to a gene. Per germline, CDR1 MDHEN and CDR2 SYDVKM. The CDR3, as DNA: TGTGCCAGCAGTTTCGGCGGGAGAAGGGAGACCCAGTACTTC. Amino acids: CASSFGGRRETQYF. The complete variable domain, with remaining parts taken from reference TRBV28 and TRBJ2-5, reads DVKVTQSSRYLVKRTGEKVFLECVQDMDHENMFWYRQDPGLGLRLIYFSYDVKMKEKGDIPEGYSVSREKKERFSLILESASTNQTSMYLCASSFGGRRETQYFGPGTRLLVL.

The DNA for the CDR3 is TGTGCCAGCAGCCAAGGTGTTGTAGGCTACGAGCAGTACTTC. Translated, it gives CASSQGVVGYEQYF. The rearrangement joins TRBV14 to TRBJ2-7, with D hard to call. From germline, CDR1 is SGHDN and CDR2 FVKESK. The CDR3 consists of 14 residues. With 1 base removed from V and 3 bases from J, the gap between germline ends came to 10 bases.

The gene calls are TRBV29-1 and TRBJ1-1, with a weak D call TRBD1 (5 bases). The CDR3 has 13 amino acids. The V gene's germline CDR1 is SQVTM and CDR2 ANQGSEA. The V and J ends lost 4 bases and 0 bases respectively, with 9 bases between them. The CDR3 sequence: CSVADTMNTEAFF. DNA of the CDR3: TGCAGCGTTGCGGACACGATGAACACTGAAGCTTTCTTT.

The chain employs TRBV29-1 and TRBJ2-5; D not certain. Germline-derived CDR1 and CDR2 are SQVTM and ANQGSEA. This CDR3 comprises 12 residues. Trimming took 7 bases from V and 7 from J, leaving 16 bases between them. The CDR3 sequence is CSANKIDGTQYF. DNA of the CDR3: TGCAGCGCCAATAAGATAGATGGGACCCAGTACTTC.

This chain links TRBV15 with TRBJ2-1; D gene unclear. The V gene lost 3 bases and the J gene lost 9 bases, with 15 bases spanning the gap. Per germline, CDR1 LNHNV and CDR2 YYDKDF (reference sequence). The length of the CDR3 is 14 residues. CDR3 nucleotides: TGTGCCACCAGCAGTGAGTCGCATGCTAGTGAGCAGTTCTTC. Protein: CATSSESHASEQFF.

This chain links TRBV29-1 with TRBJ2-5; D gene ambiguous. The CDR3 is 13 residues long. Germline-derived CDR1 and CDR2 are SQVTM and ANQGSEA. Trimming left V 5 bases short and J 4 bases short, with 14 bases between. The chain's CDR3 is CSVMVPLIETQYF. DNA for the CDR3: TGCAGCGTTATGGTTCCCTTAATAGAGACCCAGTACTTC.

This chain joins TRBV23-1 and TRBJ2-7, with D maybe TRBD1 (5 bases). TRBV23-1 belongs to the ORF category, with a function that is uncertain. This CDR3 region has 13 residues. Trimming shortened V by 6 bases and J by 2 bases, and 11 bases separated the two germline ends. CDR3 in amino acids: CASSPRVTYEQYF. The CDR3 DNA reads TGCGCCAGCAGCCCCAGGGTTACCTACGAGCAGTACTTC.

In this sample, this clonotype turned up once. The chain uses TRBV12-3 or TRBV12-4 and TRBJ2-5; 8 bases line up with TRBD2. V shed 5 bases and J 4 bases; nucleotides not matched to a gene: 9. The CDR3 is 15 amino acids. CDR3 coding DNA: TGTGCCAGCAGTCCGGCGGGACTAGGTGGAGAGACCCAGTACTTC. Translation: CASSPAGLGGETQYF.

This chain joins TRBV7-8 and TRBJ2-5; a weak D match, TRBD1 (6 bases). CDR1 is SGHVS, CDR2 FQNEAQ, per germline. V lost 2 bases and J lost 2, with 9 bases in between. The CDR3 extends over 14 amino acids. CDR3 in DNA: TGTGCCAGCAGCTTATACCAGGGGCAAGAGACCCAGTACTTC. Translating it yields CASSLYQGQETQYF.

This clonotype has just a few counts. The chain recombines TRBV15 with TRBJ2-7, with no clear D. The CDR3 sequence is 13 residues long. Trimming removed 0 bases at V and 6 bases at J, with 9 bases between. Germline CDR1 reads LNHNV; CDR2 reads YYDKDF (reference sequence). Here the CDR3 reads CATSRDRHTEQYF. CDR3 sequence (DNA): TGTGCCACCAGCAGAGACCGACATACCGAGCAGTACTTC.